What follows describes a single T cell receptor (beta chain). Its antigen is unknown. No clone much larger than this one lies a single base away; base qualities are absent. The immunoSEQ Assay was used to sequence TCRbeta CDR3 regions. After extraction, genomic DNA underwent amplification by bias-controlled multiplex PCR, followed by high-throughput sequencing. From the authors' description of their analysis: Collapsing and filtering of sequences were performed to quantify the absolute abundance of each unique TCRbeta CDR3 region. T cell fraction was estimated by normalization of TCRbeta template counts to usable DNA, with usable DNA being measured through amplification of reference genes present in all nucleated cells. Repertoire TCRs were annotated as SARS-CoV-2-specific by exact matching of V gene, CDR3 amino acid sequence and J gene to a known reactive TCR set. The reference SARS-CoV-2 TCR set was derived from MIRA and filtered for enrichment in COVID-19-positive ImmuneCODE repertoires, a step that removed public or cross-reactive TCRs. Based on the MIRA antigens, annotated TCRs were further analysed at the level of specific ORF or position within ORF. Breadth was defined as annotated unique rearrangements over total unique productive rearrangements; depth was the summed frequency of those rearrangements. Group comparisons of TCR breadth used two-sided Wilcoxon rank-sum tests. TCRdb obtained this table from immuneACCESS and retained in-frame rearrangements with V and J assigned. These tables miss some clones; where compared with another copy, unresolved V genes account for less than half of the shortfall, and the remainder is unexplained. V and J calls and clone size are given by that table; D and trimming were obtained from the DNA. The sample profile shows about 380,000 clones; roughly 85% of them were found once. Together, the top ten hold roughly 7.4% of the sample.

The data originate from a study of Ad26.COV2.S vaccination and SARS-CoV-2 variants (TCRdb year 2021). Concerning the study at large: Donors in the vaccine arm were drawn from COV1001, a phase I-IIa trial of Ad26.COV2.S in healthy adults that was multicentre, randomized, double-blind and placebo-controlled. Ad26.COV2.S was given intramuscularly at 5x10^10 or 1x10^11 viral particles, as a single shot or as two shots 56 days apart. Sequencing of the TCRbeta repertoire served to evaluate the specificity and breadth of SARS-CoV-2-reactive T cell receptors following Ad26.COV2.S vaccination. The TCR-sequenced set comprised approximately 32 samples: about 19 Ad26.COV2.S vaccine recipients, 5 placebo recipients and 8 SARS-CoV-2 convalescent individuals. Participants in the trial were split at random into five groups of five each, receiving low-dose or high-dose Ad26.COV2.S once or twice, or else placebo on both occasions. Investigators remained blinded to trial group allocation during experiments and outcome assessment.

The treatment or condition label of this sample denotes: about 20 received Ad26.COV2.S at low or high dose, single or two shots; several received placebo; per-sample allocation not given. For vaccine and placebo recipients, the sequenced repertoires came from samples collected on day 63 after the first injection. Between 29 July and 7 August 2020, Cohort 1b enrolled 20 to 30 adults aged 18-55 years at one site in Boston, USA. As a vaccine, Ad26.COV2.S was a replication-incompetent adenovirus type 26 vector that expressed a prefusion-stabilized SARS-CoV-2 spike protein derived from the original Wuhan strain. General conclusions and limits of the study: Vaccine and placebo recipients had similar non-spike TCR breadth, a finding consistent with the vaccine containing only spike. After vaccination, spike-specific CD8+ and CD4+ T cell responses were reported to show substantial breadth. It was noted by the authors that total T cell responses may have been underestimated by the TCR breadth and depth analyses. The study was not powered for comparison of responses between vaccine doses or regimens. Compared with placebo recipients, Ad26.COV2.S recipients showed higher spike-specific TCR breadth (P = 0.0014).

Sample: peripheral blood, taken in a trial of Ad26.COV2.S vaccine versus placebo. This clonotype originated in a person aged 18-65 years who received the Ad26.COV2.S COVID-19 vaccine or a placebo.

The CDR3 region: CSVEAAVGRNGYTF. Here is the DNA: TGCAGCGTTGAAGCCGCGGTGGGCCGAAACGGCTACACCTTC. The rearranged segments are TRBV29-1 and TRBJ1-2, with an unclear D gene assignment. CDR1 and CDR2 were assigned from the germline V gene as SQVTM and ANQGSEA. The V and J ends are trimmed by 1 base and 8 bases, leaving 17 bases between them. The CDR3, from cysteine to phenylalanine, totals 14 residues. Only the CDR3 part of the read is kept: 42 bases, read in frame from the first base.